This T cell receptor beta chain was identified in a study of blood T cell repertoires in COVID-19. Clones were read by immunoSEQ multiplex PCR, and TCRdb kept only the in-frame ones, dropping some. The sample lists 300,000 to 350,000 clones; about 93% were seen once. Germline values: CDR1 SGHTA, CDR2 FQGNSA. The ends lost 0 bases at V and 3 bases at J; junction bases unmatched: 2. The CDR3 covers 15 residues. This clonotype was sampled from a woman under 40 with COVID-19, enrolled during active disease. What was sequenced was peripheral blood. V and J are TRBV7-2 and TRBJ1-5, with 7 bases that match TRBD1. The CDR3 coding sequence is TGTGCCAGCAGCTTAGCCGGGACAGACAATCAGCCCCAGCATTTT. This translates into CASSLAGTDNQPQHF.